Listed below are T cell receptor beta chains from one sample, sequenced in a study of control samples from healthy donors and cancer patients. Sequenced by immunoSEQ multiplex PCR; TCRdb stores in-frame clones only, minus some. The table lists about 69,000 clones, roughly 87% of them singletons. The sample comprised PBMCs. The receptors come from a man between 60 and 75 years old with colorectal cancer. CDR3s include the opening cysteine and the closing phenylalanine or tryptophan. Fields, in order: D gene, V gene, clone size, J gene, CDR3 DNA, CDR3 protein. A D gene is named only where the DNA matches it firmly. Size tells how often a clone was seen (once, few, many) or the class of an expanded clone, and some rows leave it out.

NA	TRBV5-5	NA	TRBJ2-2	TGTGCCAGCCTCCGGGGGAACACCGGGGAGCTGTTTTTT	CASLRGNTGELFF
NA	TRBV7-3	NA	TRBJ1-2	TGTGCCAGCAGCTTGGACAGTAACTATGGCTACACCTTC	CASSLDSNYGYTF
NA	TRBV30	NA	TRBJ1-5	TGTGCCTGGAGCGTTCTTGGCAATCAGCCCCAGCATTTT	CAWSVLGNQPQHF
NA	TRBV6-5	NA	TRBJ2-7	TGTGCCAGCAGTCCCCCCGGGCGGGTTTCCTACGAGCAGTACTTC	CASSPPGRVSYEQYF
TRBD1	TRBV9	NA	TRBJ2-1	TGTGCCAGCAGCGTAGTGGGACAGGAGAACAATGAGCAGTTCTTC	CASSVVGQENNEQFF
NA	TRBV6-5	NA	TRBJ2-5	TGTGCCAGCACCCCTGGGGGCGTAGAGACCCAGTACTTC	CASTPGGVETQYF
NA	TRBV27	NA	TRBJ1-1	TGTGCCAGCAAGGGCACTGAAGCTTTCTTT	CASKGTEAFF
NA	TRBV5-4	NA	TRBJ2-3	TGTGCCAGCAGCCCTTGGGCCGATACGCAGTATTTT	CASSPWADTQYF
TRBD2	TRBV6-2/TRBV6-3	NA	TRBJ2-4	TGTGCCAGCAGTTCACTCGCGGGGGGGCGAGCCAAAAACATTCAGTACTTC	CASSSLAGGRAKNIQYF
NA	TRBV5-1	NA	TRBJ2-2	TGCGCCAGCAGTCAGGGGAGGTACACCGGGGAGCTGTTTTTT	CASSQGRYTGELFF
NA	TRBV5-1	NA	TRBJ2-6	TGCGCCAGCAGCTTGGTGGGGGTGGCTGGGGCCAACGTCCTGACTTTC	CASSLVGVAGANVLTF
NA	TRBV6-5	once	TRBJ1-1	TGTGCCAGCAGGGGGGAGGGGATGAACACTGAAGCTTTCTTT	CASRGEGMNTEAFF
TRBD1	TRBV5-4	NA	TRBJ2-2	TGTGCCAGCAGCTTAAAGGGACAGGGGGCGGCTGGGGAGCTGTTTTTT	CASSLKGQGAAGELFF
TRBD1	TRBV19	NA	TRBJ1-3	TGTGCCAGCTCCAGGGGGCTCGGAAACACCATATATTTT	CASSRGLGNTIYF
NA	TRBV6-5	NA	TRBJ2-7	TGTGCCAGCAGCCTGTTTGGGGAGCAGTACTTC	CASSLFGEQYF
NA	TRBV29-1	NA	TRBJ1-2	TGCAGCACCTTATTCGGACAGAACTATGGCTACACCTTC	CSTLFGQNYGYTF
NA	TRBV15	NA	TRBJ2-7	TGTGCCACCAGCCTCGAGGTGGGCGAGCAGTACTTC	CATSLEVGEQYF
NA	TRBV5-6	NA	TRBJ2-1	TGTGCCAGCAGCTTGTCGGGGGCGCACGATGAGCAGTTCTTC	CASSLSGAHDEQFF
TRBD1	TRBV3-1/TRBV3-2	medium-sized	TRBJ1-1	TGTGCCACAGGACAGGGGTACACTGAAGCTTTCTTT	CATGQGYTEAFF
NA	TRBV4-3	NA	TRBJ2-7	TGCGCCAGCAGCCAAGAGGTACTGGGGGACTCGACGTACGAGCAGTACTTC	CASSQEVLGDSTYEQYF
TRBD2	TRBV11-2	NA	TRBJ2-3	TGTGCCAGCAGCTTGCGACTAGCGGGGGCCATATTGCGCACAGATACGCAGTATTTT	CASSLRLAGAILRTDTQYF
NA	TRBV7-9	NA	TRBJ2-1	TGTGCCAGCAGCTTCCCTGCTGGCCACAATGAGCAGTTCTTC	CASSFPAGHNEQFF
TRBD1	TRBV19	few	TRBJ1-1	TGTGCCAGTAGTATGCGGACAGGGTATACTGAAGCTTTCTTT	CASSMRTGYTEAFF
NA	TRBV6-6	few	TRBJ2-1	TGTGCCAGCAAACCAGACCAGAGCTCCTACAATGAGCAGTTCTTC	CASKPDQSSYNEQFF
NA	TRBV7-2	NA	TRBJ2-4	TGTGCCAGCAGCTTAGCGGGGGGGCAAAACATTCAGTACTTC	CASSLAGGQNIQYF
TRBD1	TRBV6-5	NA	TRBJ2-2	TGTGCCAGCAGTTACCTCGGGACAGGGACCGGGGAGCTGTTTTTT	CASSYLGTGTGELFF
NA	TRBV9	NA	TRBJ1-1	TGTGCCAGCAGCCCTGGACACACTGAAGCTTTCTTT	CASSPGHTEAFF
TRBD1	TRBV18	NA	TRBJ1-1	TGTGCCAGCTCACCAGGGACAGCCCGAAGTGAAGCTTTCTTT	CASSPGTARSEAFF
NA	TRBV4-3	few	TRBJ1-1	TGCGCCAGCAGCCAAGATCTAGAGAACACTGAAGCTTTCTTT	CASSQDLENTEAFF
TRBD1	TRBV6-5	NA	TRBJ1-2	TGTGCCAGCAAAATGGGACAGCCCTATGGCTACACCTTC	CASKMGQPYGYTF
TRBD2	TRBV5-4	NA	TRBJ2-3	TGTGCCAGCAGCTCTTCTAGCGGGGACACAGATACGCAGTATTTT	CASSSSSGDTDTQYF
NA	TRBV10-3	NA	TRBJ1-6	TGTGCCACCCGAGACGGCCCTAGTCCCCTCCACTTT	CATRDGPSPLHF
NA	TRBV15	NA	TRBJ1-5	TGTGCCACCAGCAGAGATGGGGGTCTTCAGCCCCAGCATTTT	CATSRDGGLQPQHF
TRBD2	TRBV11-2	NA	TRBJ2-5	TGTGCCAGCAGTTTTACTAGCGGCCAAGAGACCCAGTACTTC	CASSFTSGQETQYF
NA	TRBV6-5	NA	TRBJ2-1	TGTGCCAGCAGTCCTCAGATGGGGTCCTACAATGAGCAGTTCTTC	CASSPQMGSYNEQFF
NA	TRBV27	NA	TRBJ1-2	TGTGCCAGCAGTCCAAACGTCGGTAACTATGGCTACACCTTC	CASSPNVGNYGYTF
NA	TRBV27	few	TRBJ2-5	TGTGCCAGCAGTTTAAAATATTTTGGGGGGGGGCGACAAGAGACCCAGTACTTC	CASSLKYFGGGRQETQYF
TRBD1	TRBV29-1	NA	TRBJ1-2	TGCAGCCTCTGTGGACAGGAGCCCCTGACCTATGGCTACACCTTC	CSLCGQEPLTYGYTF
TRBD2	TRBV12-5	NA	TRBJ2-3	TGTGCTAGTGGTCCACGACCCGGACTAGCGGGGCACACAGATACGCAGTATTTT	CASGPRPGLAGHTDTQYF
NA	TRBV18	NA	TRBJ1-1	TGTGCCAGCTCACCACAACCGGCCCCCTCTGAAGCTTTCTTT	CASSPQPAPSEAFF
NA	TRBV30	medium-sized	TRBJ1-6	TGTGCCTGGAGTGCAGTACAGTTCGGCTCCTATAATTCACCCCTCCACTTT	CAWSAVQFGSYNSPLHF
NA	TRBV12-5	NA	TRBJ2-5	TGTGCTAGTGGTTTGTTCCGGACAGATCAAGAGACCCAGTACTTC	CASGLFRTDQETQYF
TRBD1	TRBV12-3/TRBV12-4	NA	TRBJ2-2	TGTGCCAGCGTCCAGGGGGCTACCGGGGAGCTGTTTTTT	CASVQGATGELFF
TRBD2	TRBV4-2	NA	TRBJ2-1	TGTGCCAGCAGCCAGGGTAGCGGGGGGGACAATGAGCAGTTCTTC	CASSQGSGGDNEQFF
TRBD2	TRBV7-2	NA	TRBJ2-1	TGTGCCAGCAGCTTATATGCGGGGGGAGCCTACAATGAGCAGTTCTTC	CASSLYAGGAYNEQFF
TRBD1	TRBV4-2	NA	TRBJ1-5	TGTGCCAGCAGCCAGAAAGACAGGGATTTTGGTCAGCCCCAGCATTTT	CASSQKDRDFGQPQHF
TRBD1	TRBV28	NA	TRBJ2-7	TGTGCCAGCAGTTCCCGGGACAGGGCCTACGAGCAGTACTTC	CASSSRDRAYEQYF
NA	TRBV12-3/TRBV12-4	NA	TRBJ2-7	TGTGCCAGCAGTTTACACGAGCAGTACTTC	CASSLHEQYF